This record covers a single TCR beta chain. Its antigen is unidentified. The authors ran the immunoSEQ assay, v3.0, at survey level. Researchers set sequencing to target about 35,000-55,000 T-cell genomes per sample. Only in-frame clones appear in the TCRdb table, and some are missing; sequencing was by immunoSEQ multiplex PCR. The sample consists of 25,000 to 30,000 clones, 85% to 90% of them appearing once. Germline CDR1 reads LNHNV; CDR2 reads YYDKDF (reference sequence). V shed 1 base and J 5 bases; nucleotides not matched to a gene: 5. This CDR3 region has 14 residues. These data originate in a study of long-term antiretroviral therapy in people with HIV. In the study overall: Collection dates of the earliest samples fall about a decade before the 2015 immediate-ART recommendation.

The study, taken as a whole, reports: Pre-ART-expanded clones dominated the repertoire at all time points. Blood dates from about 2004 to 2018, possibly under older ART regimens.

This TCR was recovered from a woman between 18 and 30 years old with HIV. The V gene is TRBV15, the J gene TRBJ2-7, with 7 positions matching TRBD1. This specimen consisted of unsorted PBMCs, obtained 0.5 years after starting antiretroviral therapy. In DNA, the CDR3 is TGTGCCACCAGCAGAGCGCAGGGGGTCGACGAGCAGTACTTC. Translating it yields CATSRAQGVDEQYF. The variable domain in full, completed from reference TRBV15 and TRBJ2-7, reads DAMVIQNPRYQVTQFGKPVTLSCSQTLNHNVMYWYQQKSSQAPKLLFHYYDKDFNNEADTPDNFQSRRPNTSFCFLDIRSPGLGDTAMYLCATSRAQGVDEQYFGPGTRLTVT.